Shown below are 17 T cell receptor beta chains from a single sample sequenced in a study of cytomegalovirus exposure and HLA in healthy donors. TCRdb's table, derived via immunoSEQ multiplex PCR, lists solely in-frame clones and lacks some. This sample has fewer than 400,000 clones; roughly 87% occur once, and the top ten carry over 0.9%. Material for sequencing was PBMCs. Receptor source: a man between 25 and 39 years old in good health and CMV-seronegative.

This clone showed up just once. This chain joins TRBV7-9 and TRBJ2-5; D gene unclear. The CDR3 contains 13 residues. Germline CDR1 is SEHNR and CDR2 is FQNEAQ (reference sequence). V lost 1 base and J lost 4, with 7 bases in between. The CDR3 loop reads CASSLGALETQYF. CDR3 DNA sequence: TGTGCCAGCAGCTTAGGGGCACTAGAGACCCAGTACTTC.

CDR3 sequence (DNA): TGTGCCAGCAGCTTGGCAGGGGGGTCCCAGCATTTT. Amino acid sequence: CASSLAGGSQHF. This chain links TRBV5-4 with TRBJ1-5, with 7 nucleotides matching TRBD1. V gave up 0 bases and J gave up 11 bases; unmatched junction bases: 2. The CDR3 runs 12 residues. Germline assignment: CDR1 SGHNT and CDR2 YYREEE (reference sequence).

The chain is built from TRBV6-5 and TRBJ1-2, with TRBD1 identical over 8 bases. J lost 6 bases, V lost 0 bases, and 6 bases had no gene match. This CDR3 has 15 amino acids. The V gene's germline CDR1 is MNHEY and CDR2 SVGAGI. The CDR3 DNA follows: TGTGCCAGCAGTTACTCGGGTCAGGGGGCTGATGGCTACACCTTC. Encoded protein: CASSYSGQGADGYTF.

The V call is TRBV6-5, the J call TRBJ1-1, with a possible D match to TRBD1 (6 bases). The V and J ends lost 0 bases and 3 bases respectively, with 11 bases between them. This CDR3 has 15 residues. Germline-derived CDR1 and CDR2 are MNHEY and SVGAGI. CDR3 amino acids: CASSYSLAGDTEAFF. CDR3 DNA: TGTGCCAGCAGTTACTCTCTGGCAGGGGACACTGAAGCTTTCTTT.

The CDR3 region has the DNA TGTGCCAGCAGCAAAGGCTTCCGAGTAGAGAATTACGAGCAGTACTTC. Protein sequence: CASSKGFRVENYEQYF. The chain uses TRBV21-1 and TRBJ2-7; TRBD2, the table's D call, lacks a check against the DNA. TRBV21-1 is a pseudogene locus. This CDR3 is built from 16 residues.

The rearrangement links TRBV21-1 to TRBJ1-2; the D call of TRBD1 is as the table states it, not checked on the DNA. TRBV21-1 represents a pseudogene. The CDR3 length is 15 residues. The CDR3 DNA reads TGTGCCAGTAACCGACTAACCGGGACAGGGAATGGCTACACCTTC. This codes for CASNRLTGTGNGYTF.

This sequence joins TRBV19 and TRBJ2-7, with D possibly TRBD1 on 7 matching bases. The V gene's germline CDR1 is LNHDA and CDR2 SQIVND (reference sequence). The CDR3 is 16 residues long. The germline V and J ends were trimmed by 7 bases and 0 bases, with 19 bases remaining between them. CDR3 nucleotides: TGTGCCAGTAATCCTGGCAGGGGGGATAACTCCTACGAGCAGTACTTC. Amino acids: CASNPGRGDNSYEQYF.

The table lists this clone with a count of one. The chain recombines TRBV19 with TRBJ1-5; the D gene is possibly TRBD1 (5 bases). Trimming removed 4 bases from V and 0 bases from J, with 16 bases in between. The CDR3 is made up of 17 amino acids. CDR1 is LNHDA and CDR2 is SQIVND in the germline V gene (reference sequence). DNA for the CDR3: TGTGCCAGTAGTACAACAGGAGATATTTATAGCAATCAGCCCCAGCATTTT. Translating gives CASSTTGDIYSNQPQHF.

The chain combines TRBV5-6 with TRBJ2-7; unclear D gene. CDR1 SGHDT and CDR2 YYEEEE come from the germline V gene. The CDR3 is 12 amino acids. The germline V and J ends were trimmed by 0 bases and 4 bases, with 5 bases remaining between them. The CDR3, as DNA: TGTGCCAGCAGCTTGGCCAATTACGAGCAGTACTTC. Translation: CASSLANYEQYF.

V gene TRBV29-1 combines with J gene TRBJ1-2; tentatively, D is TRBD1 (5 bases). Trimming took off 6 bases at V and 6 bases at J, with 11 bases between the two ends. This CDR3 comprises 11 residues. Germline CDR1 is SQVTM and CDR2 is ANQGSEA. The CDR3 is CSVTVLHGYTF. The CDR3 nucleotides read TGCAGCGTGACAGTGCTACATGGCTACACCTTC.

The chain recombines TRBV5-1 with TRBJ2-7; D may be TRBD2 (5 bases). Trimming pared 3 bases from V and 3 bases from J, leaving 13 bases between. Per germline, CDR1 SGHRS and CDR2 YFSETQ. The CDR3 sequence is 14 residues long. CDR3 in DNA: TGCGCCAGCAGCTCCCCGGAGGTAGTCTACGAGCAGTACTTC. Protein: CASSSPEVVYEQYF.

This chain links TRBV7-8 with TRBJ2-3; D not certain. The length of the CDR3 is 15 residues. Trimming pared 5 bases from V and 2 bases from J, leaving 14 bases between. CDR1 is SGHVS, CDR2 FQNEAQ, per germline. The CDR3 sequence: CASSPPAAPTDTQYF. DNA for the CDR3: TGTGCCAGCAGCCCGCCTGCGGCCCCCACAGATACGCAGTATTTT.

The sample holds one count of this clone. The CDR3 carries no conserved terminal phenylalanine or tryptophan, so it likely arises from a read error. It is unclear where the CDR3 begins or ends on the DNA, so no DNA is shown, and the CDR3 is as TCRdb lists it. This CDR3 is also generated by other DNA sequences in the sample. The rearrangement uses TRBV29-1 and TRBJ1-2. Germline CDR1 and CDR2: SQVTM and ANQGSEA. Counting both end residues, the CDR3 totals 8 amino acids. CDR3 sequence: CSVLGGGI.

CDR3 amino acids: CAIRGDRVLEDTQYF. In DNA form, the CDR3 reads TGTGCCATCAGAGGGGACAGGGTCCTGGAAGATACGCAGTATTTT. The rearrangement joins TRBV10-3 to TRBJ2-3; TRBD1 aligns across 9 bases. Germline lookup yields CDR1 ENHRY and CDR2 SYGVKD. Trimming cost V 6 bases and J 5 bases; bases outside gene matches: 9. CDR3 length: 15 amino acids.

This chain uses TRBV7-2 with TRBJ2-7, with unresolved D. Germline V CDR1 and CDR2: SGHTA, FQGNSA. Trimming took 3 bases from V and 2 from J, leaving 8 bases between them. The CDR3 consists of 13 residues. CDR3 sequence (DNA): TGTGCCAGCAGCTTCTGGGCAACCTACGAGCAGTACTTC. This encodes CASSFWATYEQYF. Drawing the rest from reference TRBV7-2 and TRBJ2-7, the complete variable domain is GAGVSQSPSNKVTEKGKDVELRCDPISGHTALYWYRQSLGQGLEFLIYFQGNSAPDKSGLPSDRFSAERTGGSVSTLTIQRTQQEDSAVYLCASSFWATYEQYFGPGTRLTVT.

This chain links TRBV6-1 with TRBJ1-4, with a possible D match to TRBD1 (6 bases). Germline CDR1 is MNHNS and CDR2 is SASEGT. This CDR3 comprises 17 residues. Trimming removed 4 bases from V and 0 bases from J, with 15 bases in between. CDR3 amino acids: CASSGMTGFATNEKLFF. CDR3 nucleotides: TGTGCCAGCAGTGGGATGACAGGATTTGCAACTAATGAAAAACTGTTTTTT.

The V and J genes are TRBV19 and TRBJ2-3; TRBD2 is a possible D gene (6 bases). V lost 1 base to trimming and J lost 5 bases, with 16 bases between them. CDR1 is LNHDA, CDR2 SQIVND, per germline (reference sequence). The length of the CDR3 is 16 residues. CDR3: CASSIGTSPGEDTQYF. The CDR3 nucleotides read TGTGCCAGTAGTATAGGGACATCGCCGGGGGAAGATACGCAGTATTTT.